This TCR beta chain was identified during a study of shared clonotypes between healthy human individuals. Whole-study results and caveats: Sequencing depth was predicted to influence how clonotypes are shared among donors.

Profiled with immunoSEQ multiplex PCR; TCRdb holds only in-frame clones, not every one. The profile shows millions of clones, roughly 94% of them singletons. Only CD45RO-negative cells positively selected for CCR7 counted as naive CD8 cells, so terminally differentiated effector memory CD45RA+ cells were excluded. The donors were adults (healthy and HIV-negative) with no recent acute infections or vaccinations. Comment on this clone: Its antigen is currently unknown. A much larger clone sits a single nucleotide away, making a read error possible. Additional DNA sequences in this sample encode the identical CDR3.

The CDR3 is 12 amino acids. Germline V lookup: CDR1 GTSNPN, CDR2 SVGIG (reference sequence). Trimming stripped 1 base from V and 1 base from J, with 4 bases between. The V gene is TRBV30, the J gene TRBJ1-1; D is ambiguous. The sequence was collected from a man in his late teens or twenties in good health. The sample taken for sequencing was naive CD8+ T cells sorted from blood. This CDR3 reads CAWSAGNTEAFF. The CDR3 nucleotides read TGTGCCTGGAGTGCGGGGAACACTGAAGCTTTCTTT.